This T cell receptor (beta chain) was profiled in a study of blood T cells in healthy people across ages. Overall study findings and caveats: Greater diversity and more naive CD4+ cells were seen in long-lived donors than in aged donors.

Notes on this clonotype: Its target is unknown.

Through a sample-barcoded 5' primer and a J-beta primer mix, a second PCR was run for roughly 7 to 12 cycles. TCRdb fed the 5' RACE reads into MiXCR, producing one record per CDR3 protein. Among about 1.8 million distinct CDR3 sequences listed, roughly 50% were seen once. The CDR3 extends over 15 amino acids. Germline CDR1 and CDR2: MNHNY and SVGAGI (reference sequence). Trimming stripped 0 bases from V and 3 bases from J, with 12 bases between. Russia was home to the donors, healthy Caucasian individuals aged about 6 to 90. The V and J genes are TRBV6-6 and TRBJ2-7; no firm D call. The specimen sequenced was blood. This sequence originates from a woman aged 40 to 50 in good health. This CDR3 is CASSYSDDPSYEQYF. DNA for the CDR3: TGTGCCAGCAGTTACTCCGACGACCCCAGCTACGAGCAGTACTTC.